The clone carrying this T cell receptor (beta chain) has at least ten counts. Trimming removed 7 bases at V and 5 bases at J, with 15 bases between. The CDR3 covers 15 residues. Molecular barcoding with unique molecular identifiers was used for the TCRbeta library. TCRdb independently ran MiXCR on the PCR reads; one entry per CDR3 protein. The table has more than 85,000 distinct CDR3 sequences, 10% to 13% seen once. The data are from a study of T-cell reconstitution after alpha-beta-depleted transplantation in children. V usage is TRBV12-3 or TRBV12-4 and J usage is TRBJ1-6, with D perhaps matching TRBD1 (5 bases). This receptor was obtained from a human donor who donated a stem cell graft to a child with acute lymphoblastic leukemia. Sequenced here: PBMCs from the stem cell graft donor, sampled from the stem cell graft. The CDR3 DNA reads as TGTGCCAGCATTCATGGGACGGTGGATAATTCACCCCTCCACTTT. Translating it yields CASIHGTVDNSPLHF.